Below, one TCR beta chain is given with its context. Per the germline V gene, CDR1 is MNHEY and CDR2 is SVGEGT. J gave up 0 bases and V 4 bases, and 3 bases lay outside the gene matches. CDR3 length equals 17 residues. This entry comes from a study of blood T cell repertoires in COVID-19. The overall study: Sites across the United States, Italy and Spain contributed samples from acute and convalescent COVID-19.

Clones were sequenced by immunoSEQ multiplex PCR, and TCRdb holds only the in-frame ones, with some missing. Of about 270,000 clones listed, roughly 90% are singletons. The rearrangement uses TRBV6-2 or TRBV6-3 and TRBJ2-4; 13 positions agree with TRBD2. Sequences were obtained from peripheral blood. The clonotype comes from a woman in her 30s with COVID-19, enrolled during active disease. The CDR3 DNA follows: TGTGCCAGCAGTTGGGGACTAGCGGGGCTAGCCAAAAACATTCAGTACTTC. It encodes CASSWGLAGLAKNIQYF.